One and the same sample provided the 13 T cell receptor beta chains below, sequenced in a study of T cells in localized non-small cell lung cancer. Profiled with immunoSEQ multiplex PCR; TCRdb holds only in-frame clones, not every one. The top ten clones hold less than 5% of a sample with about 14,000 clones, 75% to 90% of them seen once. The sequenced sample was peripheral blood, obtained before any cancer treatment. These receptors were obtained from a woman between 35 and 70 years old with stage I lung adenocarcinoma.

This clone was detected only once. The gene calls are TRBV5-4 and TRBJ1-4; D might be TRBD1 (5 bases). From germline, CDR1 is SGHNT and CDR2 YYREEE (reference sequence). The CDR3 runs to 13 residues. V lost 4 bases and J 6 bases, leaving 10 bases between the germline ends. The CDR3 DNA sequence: TGTGCCAGCAGCCTTGCGGGGGATGAAAAACTGTTTTTT. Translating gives CASSLAGDEKLFF.

The chain's CDR3 is CASSSRGSWNSPLHF. The CDR3 bases are TGCGCCAGCAGCTCGAGGGGTTCATGGAATTCACCCCTCCACTTT. V usage is TRBV5-1 and J usage is TRBJ1-6; possibly TRBD1 for D (5 bases). CDR1 and CDR2 from the germline V gene are SGHRS and YFSETQ. Between the trimmed V and J ends, which lost 3 bases and 7 bases, there was a span of 14 bases. CDR3 length: 15 amino acids.

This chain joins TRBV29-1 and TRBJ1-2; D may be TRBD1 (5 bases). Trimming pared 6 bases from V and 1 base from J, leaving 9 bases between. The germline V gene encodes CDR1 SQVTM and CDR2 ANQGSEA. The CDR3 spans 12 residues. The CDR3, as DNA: TGCAGCGTCGGCGGGGGTAACTATGGCTACACCTTC. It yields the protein CSVGGGNYGYTF.

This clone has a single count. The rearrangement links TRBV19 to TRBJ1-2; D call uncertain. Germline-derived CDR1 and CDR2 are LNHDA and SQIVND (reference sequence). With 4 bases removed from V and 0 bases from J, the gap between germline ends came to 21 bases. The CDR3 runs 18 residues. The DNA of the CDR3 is TGTGCCAGTAGTACCCCTCGGGGAGGATTTAAAGCTAACTATGGCTACACCTTC. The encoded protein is CASSTPRGGFKANYGYTF. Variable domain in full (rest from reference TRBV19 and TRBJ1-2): DGGITQSPKYLFRKEGQNVTLSCEQNLNHDAMYWYRQDPGQGLRLIYYSQIVNDFQKGDIAEGYSVSREKKESFPLTVTSAQKNPTAFYLCASSTPRGGFKANYGYTFGSGTRLTVV.

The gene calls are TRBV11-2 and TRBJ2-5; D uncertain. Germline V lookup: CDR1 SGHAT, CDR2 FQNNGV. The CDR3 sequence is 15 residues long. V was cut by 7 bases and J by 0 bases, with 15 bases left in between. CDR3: CASNLRSGYQETQYF. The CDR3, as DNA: TGTGCCAGCAACCTTCGGTCAGGTTACCAAGAGACCCAGTACTTC.

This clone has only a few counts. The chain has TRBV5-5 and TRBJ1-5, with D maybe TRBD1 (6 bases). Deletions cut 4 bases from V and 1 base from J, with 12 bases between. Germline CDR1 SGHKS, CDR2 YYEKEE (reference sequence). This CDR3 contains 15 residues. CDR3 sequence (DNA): TGTGCCAGCAGCCGTGGACAGAACAGCAATCAGCCCCAGCATTTT. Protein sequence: CASSRGQNSNQPQHF. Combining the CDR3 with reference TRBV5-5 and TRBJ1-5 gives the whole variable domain DAGVTQSPTHLIKTRGQQVTLRCSPISGHKSVSWYQQVLGQGPQFIFQYYEKEERGRGNFPDRFSARQFPNYSSELNVNALLLGDSALYLCASSRGQNSNQPQHFGDGTRLSIL.

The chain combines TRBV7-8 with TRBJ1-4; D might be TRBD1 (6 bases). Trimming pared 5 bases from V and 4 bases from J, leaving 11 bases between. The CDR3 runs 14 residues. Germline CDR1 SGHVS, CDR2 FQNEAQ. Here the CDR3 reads CASSRTGSNEKLFF. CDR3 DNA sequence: TGTGCCAGCAGCCGTACAGGGAGTAATGAAAAACTGTTTTTT.

The CDR3 DNA is TGCGCCAGCAGAACGGATATGCAACCAACCTACGAGCAGTACTTC. It specifies CASRTDMQPTYEQYF. The chain has TRBV5-1 and TRBJ2-7; D remains unclear. This CDR3 region has 15 residues. Germline CDR1 reads SGHRS; CDR2 reads YFSETQ. V was pared by 5 bases and J by 2 bases, with 17 bases between.

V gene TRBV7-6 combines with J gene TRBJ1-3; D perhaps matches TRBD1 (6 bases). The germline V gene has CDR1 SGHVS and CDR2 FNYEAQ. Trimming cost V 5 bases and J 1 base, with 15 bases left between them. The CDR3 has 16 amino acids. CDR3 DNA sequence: TGTGCCAGCAGCCTCGACAGGCCTTCATCTGGAAACACCATATATTTT. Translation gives CASSLDRPSSGNTIYF.

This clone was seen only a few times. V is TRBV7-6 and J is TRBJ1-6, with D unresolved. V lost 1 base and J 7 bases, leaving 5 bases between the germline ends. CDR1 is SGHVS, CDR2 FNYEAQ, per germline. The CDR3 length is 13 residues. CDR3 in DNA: TGTGCCAGCAGCTTAGTTGGGAATTCACCCCTCCACTTT. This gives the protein CASSLVGNSPLHF.

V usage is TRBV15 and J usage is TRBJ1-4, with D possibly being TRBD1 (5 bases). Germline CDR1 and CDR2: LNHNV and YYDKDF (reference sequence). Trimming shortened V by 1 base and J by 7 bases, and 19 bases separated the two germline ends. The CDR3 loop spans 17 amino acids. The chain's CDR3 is CATSRGAFRGGGEKLFF. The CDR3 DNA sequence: TGTGCCACCAGCAGAGGAGCATTCCGGGGGGGAGGTGAAAAACTGTTTTTT.

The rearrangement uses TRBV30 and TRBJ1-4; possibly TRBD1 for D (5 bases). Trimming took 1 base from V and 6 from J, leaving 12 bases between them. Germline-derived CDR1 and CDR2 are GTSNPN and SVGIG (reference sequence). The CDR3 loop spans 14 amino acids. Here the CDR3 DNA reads TGTGCCTGGAGTGGGCGGGACGATTATGAAAAACTGTTTTTT. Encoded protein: CAWSGRDDYEKLFF.

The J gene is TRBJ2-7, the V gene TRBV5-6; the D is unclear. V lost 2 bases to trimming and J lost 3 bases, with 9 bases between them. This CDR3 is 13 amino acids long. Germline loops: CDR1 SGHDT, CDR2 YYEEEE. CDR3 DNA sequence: TGTGCCAGCAGCTTTCTACTGCGCTACGAGCAGTACTTC. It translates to CASSFLLRYEQYF.